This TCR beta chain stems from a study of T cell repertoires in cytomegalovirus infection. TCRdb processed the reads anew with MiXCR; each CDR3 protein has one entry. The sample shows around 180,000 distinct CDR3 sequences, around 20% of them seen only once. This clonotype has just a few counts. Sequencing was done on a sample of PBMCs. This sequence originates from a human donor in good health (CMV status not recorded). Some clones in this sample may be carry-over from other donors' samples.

The CDR3 is CSAPSSRWETQYF. The CDR3 coding sequence is TGCAGTGCCCCGAGCTCTAGATGGGAGACCCAGTACTTC. The chain employs TRBV20-1 and TRBJ2-5; D is unresolved. The germline CDR1 and CDR2 sequences are DFQATT and SNEGSKA (reference sequence). CDR3 length: 13 residues. The V end lost 6 bases, the J end lost 5 bases, and 16 bases lay between the germline ends.